The clone carrying this T cell receptor (beta chain) was seen only a few times. At one end the junction does not follow the germline gene, possibly because of a read error. This sample was taken from a study of T cells in Graves' hyperthyroidism and ophthalmopathy. The CDR3 is made up of 18 amino acids. In germline, CDR1 is LGHDT, CDR2 YNNKEL (reference sequence). Amplification targeted TCR beta CDR3 regions from RNA transcripts. In the first-round RT-PCR of the TCR CDR3, the HTBI primer set was used. From the multiplex PCR reads, TCRdb called clonotypes with MiXCR, one entry per CDR3 protein. Of 550,000 to 800,000 distinct CDR3 sequences listed, approximately 15% are singletons.

The sample comprised blood. This receptor was obtained from a man aged 45-60 years with Graves' hyperthyroidism. This chain joins TRBV3-1 and TRBJ2-3, with TRBD2 matching over 12 bases. CDR3: CANSELAGGFSSTDTQYF. The CDR3 nucleotides are TGTGCCAACAGCGAACTAGCGGGAGGATTCTCTAGCACAGATACGCAGTATTTT.